Included here is one TCR beta chain sequence, with context. This record comes from a study of OX40 agonist ivuxolimab in advanced cancers. The wider study: The dose of intravenous ivuxolimab that patients received every 2 weeks ranged from 0.01 to 10 mg/kg. About 40% of patients had received prior checkpoint inhibitor therapy.

This table comes from immunoSEQ multiplex PCR, and its TCRdb copy is limited to in-frame clones, with some not included. Counted here are 55,000 to 80,000 clones, more than 90% occurring once; the ten biggest clones make up 0.62%. Enrollment shut out patients with autoimmune disease history or systemic immunosuppression. This sequence was found in an adult with an advanced solid tumor such as melanoma, head and neck, liver or kidney cancer. The source material was CD4+ or CD8+ T cells sorted from blood, sampled in a trial of the OX40 agonist ivuxolimab.

The CDR3 is CASSLEGSGADTQYF. Written as DNA, the CDR3 is TGCGCCAGCAGCTTGGAGGGTTCGGGGGCAGATACGCAGTATTTT. V and J are TRBV5-1 and TRBJ2-3; perhaps TRBD2 as D (6 bases). Trimming took 0 bases from V and 4 from J, leaving 12 bases between them. The CDR3 runs to 15 residues. Germline V gene sequence: CDR1 SGHRS, CDR2 YFSETQ.